This record concerns one T cell receptor beta chain sequence. The CDR3 loop spans 15 amino acids. V was pared by 0 bases and J by 5 bases, with 9 bases between. Germline CDR1 reads SGHRS; CDR2 reads YFSETQ. The data are from a study of T-cell memory formation after mild COVID-19. TCRdb processed the 5' RACE reads anew with MiXCR; each CDR3 protein has one entry. This table has hundreds of thousands of distinct CDR3 sequences, roughly 13% appearing once. The sequence came from a man younger than 35 who had mild COVID-19 (a few samples of this study predate the infection). Cell type and time point are not known. Input material: PBMCs or a T cell subset sorted from them (not recorded which). V and J are TRBV5-1 and TRBJ1-6; no reliable D call. CDR3 region: CASSLGIGHNSPLHF. The CDR3 coding sequence is TGCGCCAGCAGCTTGGGCATAGGGCATAATTCACCCCTCCACTTT. Combining the CDR3 with reference TRBV5-1 and TRBJ1-6 gives the whole variable domain KAGVTQTPRYLIKTRGQQVTLSCSPISGHRSVSWYQQTPGQGLQFLFEYFSETQRNKGNFPGRFSGRQFSNSRSEMNVSTLELGDSALYLCASSLGIGHNSPLHFGNGTRLTVT.